The clone carrying this T cell receptor beta chain occurred a few times. MiXCR was run by TCRdb on the RT-PCR reads, yielding one entry per CDR3 protein. This sample has roughly 940,000 distinct CDR3 sequences, with roughly 18% found just once. The record originates from a study of patients and donors after allogeneic stem cell transplantation. Trimming took 5 bases from V and 0 from J, leaving 11 bases between them. The CDR3 runs 15 residues. Germline V gene data show CDR1 as LNHNV and CDR2 as YYDKDF (reference sequence). Sequencing was performed on blood, either unsorted or a sorted T cell fraction (not recorded which). The source is a human donor who was either an allogeneic HSCT recipient or a stem cell or donor lymphocyte infusion donor (not recorded which). It is not recorded whose cells these are; they may come from a transplant donor. The chain uses TRBV15 and TRBJ1-3; D not resolved. The CDR3 region is CATSGGRSSGNTIYF. Written as DNA, the CDR3 is TGTGCCACCAGCGGAGGCAGGAGCTCTGGAAACACCATATATTTT.